The 32 T cell receptor beta chains below come from one sample, sequenced in a study of preoperative IRX-2 immunotherapy in early breast cancer. The sample's treatment: preoperative locoregional IRX-2 cytokine immunotherapy. The assay was immunoSEQ multiplex PCR, and TCRdb's table has in-frame clones only and misses some. This table has fewer than 30,000 clones, around 91% appearing once. The sample was acquired from a patient treated with IRX-2 immunotherapy. The receptors derive from a human donor with breast cancer.

This clone was counted a single time. The rearrangement joins TRBV6-1 to TRBJ1-6, with D maybe TRBD1 (5 bases). In germline, CDR1 is MNHNS, CDR2 SASEGT. The CDR3 consists of 13 residues. Trimming left V 8 bases short and J 10 bases short, with 15 bases between. DNA of the CDR3: TGTGCCAGCGGGGACGAGCGAAGGTCACCCCTCCACTTT. Translation: CASGDERRSPLHF.

The rearrangement uses TRBV19 and TRBJ2-1; 9 bases match TRBD2. The CDR3 is 16 amino acids. CDR1 is LNHDA and CDR2 is SQIVND in the germline V gene (reference sequence). Germline trimming cut 5 bases from V and 3 bases from J; bases unmatched to any gene: 8. DNA for the CDR3: TGTGCCAGTAGTGTCAGGGAACTAGCGGGCTACAATGAGCAGTTCTTC. Amino acids: CASSVRELAGYNEQFF. The full variable domain, rest sourced from reference TRBV19 and TRBJ2-1, is DGGITQSPKYLFRKEGQNVTLSCEQNLNHDAMYWYRQDPGQGLRLIYYSQIVNDFQKGDIAEGYSVSREKKESFPLTVTSAQKNPTAFYLCASSVRELAGYNEQFFGPGTRLTVL.

V gene TRBV4-1 combines with J gene TRBJ1-6, with TRBD1 identical over 7 bases. Germline values: CDR1 MGHRA, CDR2 YSYEKL. The CDR3 length is 17 residues. V trimming: 0 bases; J trimming: 3 bases; junction bases outside the gene matches: 5. The CDR3 region has the DNA TGCGCCAGCAGCCAAGATGCGGGACAGAACTATAATTCACCCCTCCACTTT. It encodes CASSQDAGQNYNSPLHF.

J is TRBJ2-3 and V is TRBV28, with 10 bases matching TRBD2. This CDR3 comprises 14 residues. Germline CDR1 MDHEN, CDR2 SYDVKM. V lost 7 bases, J lost 5 bases, and 6 bases stayed unmatched. The DNA of the CDR3 is TGTGCCAGCACCGGGACTAGCGAGGGAGATACGCAGTATTTT. This sequence encodes CASTGTSEGDTQYF.

The CDR3 loop is CASSPGRGIIRTGELFF. CDR3 sequence (DNA): TGCGCCAGCAGCCCGGGGAGGGGGATCATTCGGACCGGGGAGCTGTTTTTT. The chain is built from TRBV4-1 and TRBJ2-2; a weak D match, TRBD2 (7 bases). The CDR3 consists of 17 residues. V lost 4 bases to trimming and J lost 5 bases, with 20 bases between them. Germline CDR1 reads MGHRA; CDR2 reads YSYEKL.

This chain connects TRBV19 to TRBJ2-3; 10 bases fit TRBD2. Trimming removed 6 bases from V and 5 bases from J; junction bases left unmatched: 8. From germline, CDR1 is LNHDA and CDR2 SQIVND (reference sequence). This CDR3 comprises 15 residues. CDR3 loop: CASRSVAGGVDTQYF. The CDR3 DNA reads TGTGCCAGTAGGTCTGTAGCGGGAGGTGTAGATACGCAGTATTTT.

The chain is built from TRBV6-6 and TRBJ1-5; TRBD1 matches at 9 bases. Germline trimming cut 6 bases from V and 3 bases from J; bases unmatched to any gene: 3. The CDR3 extends over 14 amino acids. Germline-derived CDR1 and CDR2 are MNHNY and SVGAGI (reference sequence). CDR3 coding DNA: TGTGCCAGCAGCGGACAGGGGAACAATCAGCCCCAGCATTTT. It encodes CASSGQGNNQPQHF.

This clone was detected only once. The gene calls are TRBV7-9 and TRBJ1-2, with D unresolved. Germline values: CDR1 SEHNR, CDR2 FQNEAQ (reference sequence). The CDR3 totals 14 residues. Trimming took off 3 bases at V and 8 bases at J, with 16 bases between the two ends. The CDR3 reads CASSLGAGEWGYTF. DNA of the CDR3: TGTGCCAGCAGCTTGGGCGCAGGCGAGTGGGGCTACACCTTC. The full variable domain, with the rest looked up from reference TRBV7-9 and TRBJ1-2, is DTGVSQNPRHKITKRGQNVTFRCDPISEHNRLYWYRQTLGQGPEFLTYFQNEAQLEKSRLLSDRFSAERPKGSFSTLEIQRTEQGDSAMYLCASSLGAGEWGYTFGSGTRLTVV.

The genes are TRBV10-1 and TRBJ2-3; D not resolved. Germline assignment: CDR1 WNHNN and CDR2 SYGVQD (reference sequence). The CDR3 contains 13 residues. V was clipped by 2 bases and J by 1 base, with 4 bases between them. CDR3 in amino acids: CASSERGTDTQYF. The CDR3 nucleotides are TGCGCCAGCAGTGAGCGGGGCACAGATACGCAGTATTTT.

J is TRBJ2-1 and V is TRBV9; 11 bases fit TRBD2. V gave up 5 bases and J gave up 14 bases; unmatched junction bases: 15. The CDR3 consists of 15 residues. Germline CDR1 is SGDLS and CDR2 is YYNGEE. CDR3 loop: CASSQSPGLAVEEFF. The CDR3 DNA reads as TGTGCCAGCAGTCAAAGTCCGGGACTAGCGGTGGAGGAGTTCTTC.

The V gene is TRBV30, the J gene TRBJ1-2; D perhaps matches TRBD1 (6 bases). Germline V gene sequence: CDR1 GTSNPN, CDR2 SVGIG (reference sequence). CDR3 length: 16 amino acids. The germline V and J ends were trimmed by 3 bases and 3 bases, with 20 bases remaining between them. CDR3 coding DNA: TGTGCCTGGAGGGCTTTATGGGGGGGGCAGGACTATGGCTACACCTTC. Translated, it gives CAWRALWGGQDYGYTF.

This chain connects TRBV7-2 to TRBJ2-1; the D gene is possibly TRBD2 (6 bases). The CDR3 has 13 residues. The V gene lost 5 bases and the J gene lost 7 bases, with 12 bases spanning the gap. Germline V CDR1 and CDR2: SGHTA, FQGNSA. The CDR3 bases are TGTGCCAGCAGCCCGGGACTCCTTAATGAGCAGTTCTTC. It translates to CASSPGLLNEQFF.

This clone was observed a handful of times. This chain joins TRBV27 and TRBJ2-2; D is unresolved. The CDR3 is 13 amino acids. The V end was cut by 5 bases, the J end by 1 base, with 5 bases between. Per germline, CDR1 MNHEY and CDR2 SMNVEV (reference sequence). CDR3 amino acids: CASSPVNTGELFF. The CDR3 nucleotides are TGTGCCAGCAGTCCCGTGAACACCGGGGAGCTGTTTTTT.

The chain has TRBV2 and TRBJ1-5; 7 bases are a match to TRBD1. This CDR3 has 14 amino acids. Trimming cost V 5 bases and J 4 bases; bases outside gene matches: 5. From germline, CDR1 is SNHLY and CDR2 FYNNEI. CDR3 sequence (DNA): TGTGCCAGCAGTCGACAGGGTGGGAATCAGCCCCAGCATTTT. Its translation: CASSRQGGNQPQHF.

The genes are TRBV6-5 and TRBJ1-5; D is undetermined. This CDR3 is 13 amino acids long. Trimming took off 6 bases at V and 7 bases at J, with 13 bases between the two ends. Germline values: CDR1 MNHEY, CDR2 SVGAGI. Here the CDR3 reads CASSPVLGQPQHF. Here the CDR3 DNA reads TGTGCCAGCAGCCCTGTACTGGGCCAGCCCCAGCATTTT.

The V gene is TRBV7-6, the J gene TRBJ1-4; 8 bases are shared with TRBD1. With V trimmed by 1 base and J by 5 bases, 0 bases remained unmatched. The CDR3 is 14 amino acids. CDR1 SGHVS and CDR2 FNYEAQ come from the germline V gene. The CDR3, as DNA: TGTGCCAGCAGCTTAGGGACAGGGAATGAAAAACTGTTTTTT. It is translated as CASSLGTGNEKLFF.

The chain joins TRBV5-6 to TRBJ2-3; D may match TRBD1 or TRBD2 (7 bases each). The germline V gene encodes CDR1 SGHDT and CDR2 YYEEEE. This CDR3 has 16 residues. Trimming left V 2 bases short and J 2 bases short, with 15 bases between. The CDR3 DNA reads as TGTGCCAGCAGCTTCAGGGGGGGGGACCTCACAGATACGCAGTATTTT. Protein: CASSFRGGDLTDTQYF.

This clone was detected once. The chain recombines TRBV7-2 with TRBJ2-7, with D possibly being TRBD2 (5 bases). V was trimmed by 1 base and J by 8 bases, leaving 9 bases between them. This CDR3 has 12 amino acids. Germline V gene data show CDR1 as SGHTA and CDR2 as FQGNSA. The CDR3 is CASSLVGVKQYF. The CDR3 nucleotides are TGTGCCAGCAGCTTAGTCGGGGTTAAGCAGTACTTC.

The CDR3, as DNA: TGTGCCAGCAGTTCAGGGATGGAGCCCCAGCATTTT. Amino acid sequence: CASSSGMEPQHF. The rearrangement joins TRBV6-5 to TRBJ1-5; maybe TRBD1 (5 bases). Trimming shortened V by 4 bases and J by 8 bases, and 9 bases separated the two germline ends. The CDR3 length is 12 residues. Looked up from germline, CDR1 is MNHEY and CDR2 is SVGAGI.

The chain is built from TRBV6-5 and TRBJ1-2; no definite D call. The germline CDR1 and CDR2 sequences are MNHEY and SVGAGI. The CDR3 has 13 residues. V lost 4 bases, J lost 5 bases, and 11 bases lay in between. The CDR3 protein is CASSSRLGYGYTF. CDR3 DNA sequence: TGTGCCAGCAGTTCCCGCCTTGGGTATGGCTACACCTTC.

CDR3 nucleotide sequence: TGTGCCAGCAGTGACAAGTGGACTAGCGGCAAGAATGAGCAGTTCTTC. It codes for CASSDKWTSGKNEQFF. The rearrangement uses TRBV6-4 and TRBJ2-1; TRBD2 agrees at 10 bases. The CDR3 has 16 amino acids. V was clipped by 2 bases and J by 7 bases; unmatched bases: 8. Germline V gene sequence: CDR1 MRHNA, CDR2 SNTAGT.

The chain recombines TRBV28 with TRBJ2-7; no clear D. Germline V gene lookup returns CDR1 MDHEN and CDR2 SYDVKM. The CDR3 is 14 residues long. V lost 5 bases, J lost 4 bases, and 15 bases lay in between. Here the CDR3 reads CASSQPPRRYEQYF. In nucleotides, the CDR3 is TGTGCCAGCAGTCAACCCCCCCGAAGATACGAGCAGTACTTC.

This sequence joins TRBV13 and TRBJ2-7; 10 bases agree with TRBD2. This CDR3 comprises 15 residues. The J segment lost 3 bases and the V segment lost 3 bases, leaving 5 bases of the junction unmatched. CDR1 PRHDT and CDR2 FYEKMQ come from the germline V gene (reference sequence). This CDR3 is CASSFALAGIYEQYF. The CDR3, as DNA: TGTGCCAGCAGCTTTGCACTAGCGGGGATCTACGAGCAGTACTTC.

This rearrangement joins TRBV29-1 to TRBJ1-5; tentatively, D is TRBD1 (5 bases). In germline, CDR1 is SQVTM, CDR2 ANQGSEA. This CDR3 comprises 13 residues. V was pared by 5 bases and J by 2 bases, with 10 bases between. CDR3 sequence: CSVRRDGNQPQHF. As DNA, the CDR3 is TGCAGCGTTAGAAGGGACGGCAATCAGCCCCAGCATTTT.

This clone was picked up one time. The chain uses TRBV4-2 and TRBJ1-4; D is unresolved. The V and J ends lost 3 bases and 8 bases respectively, with 16 bases between them. This CDR3 contains 15 residues. The germline V gene has CDR1 LGHNA and CDR2 YNFKEQ. The CDR3 protein is CASSQGASEEEKLFF. The CDR3 DNA reads TGTGCCAGCAGCCAGGGAGCTTCGGAGGAAGAAAAACTGTTTTTT.

This clone was seen a single time. The V call is TRBV14, the J call TRBJ1-4, with 8 nucleotides matching TRBD1. This CDR3 is 13 amino acids long. Germline V lookup: CDR1 SGHDN, CDR2 FVKESK. V lost 4 bases to trimming and J lost 8 bases; unmatched junction nucleotides: 3. CDR3 region: CASSLYRGEKLFF. CDR3 DNA sequence: TGTGCCAGCAGCCTCTACAGGGGGGAAAAACTGTTTTTT.

The V and J genes are TRBV7-8 and TRBJ2-3; perhaps D is TRBD1 or TRBD2 (5 bases each). The ends were cut back, 5 bases at V and 3 bases at J, with 12 bases in the middle. CDR3 length equals 14 residues. CDR1 and CDR2 from the germline V gene are SGHVS and FQNEAQ. Here the CDR3 DNA reads TGTGCCAGCAGCAAGAGGGGCTTGACAGATACGCAGTATTTT. Translated: CASSKRGLTDTQYF.

The V and J genes are TRBV28 and TRBJ2-3; weak D call: TRBD1 (6 bases). Per germline, CDR1 MDHEN and CDR2 SYDVKM. This CDR3 has 14 amino acids. Between the trimmed V and J ends, which lost 10 bases and 0 bases, there was a span of 14 bases. The CDR3 region is CATLQGGSTDTQYF. The CDR3 DNA follows: TGTGCCACCCTTCAAGGGGGTAGCACAGATACGCAGTATTTT.

The chain has TRBV5-1 and TRBJ2-6; unclear D gene. Trimming stripped 4 bases from V and 3 bases from J, with 11 bases between. Germline V gene sequence: CDR1 SGHRS, CDR2 YFSETQ. CDR3 size: 15 residues. CDR3 coding DNA: TGCGCCAGCAGCCCCGACGTGGGTGGGGCCAACGTCCTGACTTTC. Translation: CASSPDVGGANVLTF. Combining the CDR3 with reference TRBV5-1 and TRBJ2-6 gives the whole variable domain KAGVTQTPRYLIKTRGQQVTLSCSPISGHRSVSWYQQTPGQGLQFLFEYFSETQRNKGNFPGRFSGRQFSNSRSEMNVSTLELGDSALYLCASSPDVGGANVLTFGAGSRLTVL.

This sequence joins TRBV5-6 and TRBJ2-1; D is ambiguous. This CDR3 contains 14 residues. V gave up 1 base and J gave up 0 bases, with 5 bases separating them. Germline V gene data show CDR1 as SGHDT and CDR2 as YYEEEE. The CDR3 DNA is TGTGCCAGCAGCTTGCCTAGCTCCTACAATGAGCAGTTCTTC. Translating it yields CASSLPSSYNEQFF.

This clone has just one count. V and J are TRBV10-3 and TRBJ2-5; 10 bases line up with TRBD2. Unmatched junction bases numbered 1, after V lost 6 bases and J lost 3 bases. The CDR3 is made up of 13 amino acids. The V gene's germline CDR1 is ENHRY and CDR2 SYGVKD. The CDR3 spells CAIRLAGEETQYF. CDR3 DNA: TGTGCCATCAGGCTAGCGGGGGAAGAGACCCAGTACTTC.

The gene calls are TRBV13 and TRBJ2-5; D is perhaps TRBD2 (7 bases). Germline-derived CDR1 and CDR2 are PRHDT and FYEKMQ (reference sequence). CDR3 length: 16 amino acids. V was clipped by 5 bases and J by 0 bases, with 16 bases between them. CDR3 region: CASSPSRGPYQETQYF. The CDR3 nucleotides are TGTGCCAGCAGCCCCTCGCGGGGGCCGTACCAAGAGACCCAGTACTTC.